This TCR beta chain is drawn from a study of blood T cell repertoires in COVID-19. Overall study context: T cells, B-cell-depleted T cells, or PBMCs provided the cDNA or gDNA that served as material.

In the study's own analysis: Nucleated cell counts were estimated from reference gene primer amplification. TCRdb's copy holds only in-frame clones and misses some; the assay was immunoSEQ multiplex PCR. That table is the source of V, J and clone size, and D and trimming were worked out from the DNA. This sample has 200,000 or so clones; 80% to 90% occur once, and the top ten carry 3% to 4%. V was shortened by 3 bases and J by 10 bases, with 15 bases between the two germline ends. CDR1 and CDR2 (germline): KGHDR, SFDVKD. The CDR3 runs to 14 residues. This clone was found a few times. The receptor was derived from a woman in her thirties or forties with acute COVID-19. The sequencing input was PBMCs or T cells enriched from blood (not recorded which). V and J are TRBV24-1 and TRBJ2-1; no definite D call. The chain's CDR3 is CATSDPDSWAEQFF. The CDR3 region has the DNA TGTGCCACCAGTGATCCAGATTCCTGGGCCGAGCAGTTCTTC.